The clone carrying this T cell receptor (beta chain) came up a few times. What it recognizes is unknown. The sample belongs to a study of Ad26.COV2.S vaccination and SARS-CoV-2 variants. Study-level information: COV1001, an Ad26.COV2.S trial, supplied this vaccine-arm donor.

Only in-frame clones appear in the TCRdb table, and some are missing; sequencing was by immunoSEQ multiplex PCR. The sample lists 350,000 to 550,000 clones; roughly 89% were seen once. General study results and limits: Vaccine recipients had higher spike-specific TCR breadth than placebo recipients.

Sample treatment: some 20 received Ad26.COV2.S at low or high dose, single or two shots; 5 received placebo; per-sample allocation not given. Samples were taken on day 63 after the first vaccine or placebo injection. Germline V gene data show CDR1 as MNHEY and CDR2 as SMNVEV (reference sequence). V lost 7 bases and J lost 6; bases outside the gene matches: 6. This CDR3 is built from 14 residues. The sequencing here drew on peripheral blood, taken in a trial of Ad26.COV2.S vaccine versus placebo. This receptor was obtained from a person aged 18-60 years who received the Ad26.COV2.S COVID-19 vaccine or a placebo. J is TRBJ2-1 and V is TRBV27; 10 bases are shared with TRBD1. CDR3 in DNA: TGTGCCAGCACCCGGGACAGGGGAAGCAATGAGCAGTTCTTC. Its protein is CASTRDRGSNEQFF.